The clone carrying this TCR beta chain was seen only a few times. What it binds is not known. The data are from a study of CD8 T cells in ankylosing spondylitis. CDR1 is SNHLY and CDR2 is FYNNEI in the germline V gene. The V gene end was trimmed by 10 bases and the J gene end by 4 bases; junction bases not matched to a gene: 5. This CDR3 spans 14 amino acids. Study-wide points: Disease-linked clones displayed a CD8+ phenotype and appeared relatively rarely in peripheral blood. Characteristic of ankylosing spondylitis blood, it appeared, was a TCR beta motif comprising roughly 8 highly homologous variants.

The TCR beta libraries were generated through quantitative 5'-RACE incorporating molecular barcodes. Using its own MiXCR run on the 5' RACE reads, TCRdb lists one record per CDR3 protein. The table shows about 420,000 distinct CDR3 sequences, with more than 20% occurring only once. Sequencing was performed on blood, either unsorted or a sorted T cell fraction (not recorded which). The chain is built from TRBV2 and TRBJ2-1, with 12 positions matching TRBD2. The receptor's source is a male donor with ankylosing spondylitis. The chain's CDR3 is CAITLAGGYNEQFF. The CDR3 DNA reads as TGTGCCATCACCCTAGCGGGAGGGTACAATGAGCAGTTCTTC. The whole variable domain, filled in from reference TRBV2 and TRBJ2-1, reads EPEVTQTPSHQVTQMGQEVILRCVPISNHLYFYWYRQILGQKVEFLVSFYNNEISEKSEIFDDQFSVERPDGSNFTLKIRSTKLEDSAMYFCAITLAGGYNEQFFGPGTRLTVL.